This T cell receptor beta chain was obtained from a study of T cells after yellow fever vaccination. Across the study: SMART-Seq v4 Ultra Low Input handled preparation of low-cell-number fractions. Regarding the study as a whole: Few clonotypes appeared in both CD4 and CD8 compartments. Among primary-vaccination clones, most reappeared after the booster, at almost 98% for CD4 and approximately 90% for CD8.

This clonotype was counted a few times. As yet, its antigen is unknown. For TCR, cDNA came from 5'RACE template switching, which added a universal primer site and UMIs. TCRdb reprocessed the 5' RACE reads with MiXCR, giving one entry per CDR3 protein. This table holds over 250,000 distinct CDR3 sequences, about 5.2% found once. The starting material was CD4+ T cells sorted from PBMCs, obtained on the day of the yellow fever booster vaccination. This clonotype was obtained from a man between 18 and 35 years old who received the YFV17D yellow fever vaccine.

The CDR3 region is CASSQVAGGFTDTQYF. The CDR3 coding sequence is TGTGCCAGCAGCCAAGTAGCGGGGGGGTTCACAGATACGCAGTATTTT. The chain recombines TRBV14 with TRBJ2-3; the match to TRBD2 covers 11 bases. CDR3 size: 16 residues. V was clipped by 1 base and J by 2 bases; unmatched bases: 2. Germline V gene data show CDR1 as SGHDN and CDR2 as FVKESK.